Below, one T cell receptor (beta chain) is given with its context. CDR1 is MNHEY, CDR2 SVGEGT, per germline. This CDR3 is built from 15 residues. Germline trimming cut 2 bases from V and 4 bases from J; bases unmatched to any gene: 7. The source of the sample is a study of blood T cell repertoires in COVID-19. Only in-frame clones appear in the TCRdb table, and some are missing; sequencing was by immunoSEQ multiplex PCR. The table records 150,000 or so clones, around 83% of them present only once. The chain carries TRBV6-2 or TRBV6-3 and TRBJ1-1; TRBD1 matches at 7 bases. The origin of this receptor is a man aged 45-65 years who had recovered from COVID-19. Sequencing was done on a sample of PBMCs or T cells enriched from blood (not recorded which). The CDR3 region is CASSYIRGYGTEAFF. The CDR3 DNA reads TGTGCCAGCAGTTACATCAGGGGGTACGGCACTGAAGCTTTCTTT.